Given below is one T cell receptor (beta chain) in context. This record comes from a study of blood T cell repertoires in COVID-19. Repertoires were generated with immunoSEQ multiplex PCR, while TCRdb's copy carries only in-frame clones and drops some. The sample has roughly 290,000 clones; around nine tenths are singletons. The sequencing sample was made of peripheral blood. The sequence derives from a man aged 25-40 years with acute or convalescent COVID-19.

The CDR3 is CASSPQGGNSPLHF. The CDR3 nucleotides read TGTGCCAGCAGCCCACAGGGGGGCAATTCACCCCTCCACTTT. The chain employs TRBV9 and TRBJ1-6, with 8 bases lining up with TRBD1. CDR3 length: 14 residues. The J segment lost 7 bases and the V segment lost 4 bases, leaving 4 bases of the junction unmatched. In germline, CDR1 is SGDLS, CDR2 YYNGEE.